Presented here are 13 T cell receptor beta chains from one specimen sequenced in a study of cytomegalovirus exposure and HLA in healthy donors. 60 Vbeta and 13 Jbeta primers were used in PCR. TCRdb's copy holds only in-frame clones and misses some; the assay was immunoSEQ multiplex PCR. The table has 130,000 or so clones, approximately 71% seen once. Source material: PBMCs. Source of these receptors: a woman aged 55-69 years in good health and CMV-seronegative.

The genes are TRBV27 and TRBJ1-2; D uncertain. This CDR3 contains 14 residues. Per the germline V gene, CDR1 is MNHEY and CDR2 is SMNVEV (reference sequence). The V end lost 0 bases, the J end lost 4 bases, and 9 bases lay between the germline ends. The CDR3 DNA reads as TGTGCCAGCAGTTTATCGGAGAGGTCCTATGGCTACACCTTC. Its protein product is CASSLSERSYGYTF.

This clone has a single count. CDR3: CASSLGGTSGSYEQYF. The DNA for the CDR3 is TGCGCCAGCAGCCTGGGTGGGACTAGCGGATCCTACGAGCAGTACTTC. The genes are TRBV5-1 and TRBJ2-7; TRBD2 aligns across 11 bases. The CDR3 runs 16 residues. After removal of 4 bases from V and 1 base from J, the junction contained 7 bases not matched to a gene. Germline CDR1 SGHRS, CDR2 YFSETQ. The full variable domain, with the rest looked up from reference TRBV5-1 and TRBJ2-7, is KAGVTQTPRYLIKTRGQQVTLSCSPISGHRSVSWYQQTPGQGLQFLFEYFSETQRNKGNFPGRFSGRQFSNSRSEMNVSTLELGDSALYLCASSLGGTSGSYEQYFGPGTRLTVT.

The chain is built from TRBV21-1 and TRBJ2-7; TRBD1 was called by the table and not checked on the DNA. TRBV21-1 has pseudogene status. The CDR3 runs to 16 residues. CDR3 sequence reads: CASSKIPGTPDYEQYF. The CDR3 nucleotides are TGTGCCAGCAGCAAAATCCCCGGGACACCAGACTACGAGCAGTACTTC.

This clone turned up a few times. The chain carries TRBV27 and TRBJ1-6, with D maybe TRBD1 (6 bases). Trimming cost V 2 bases and J 3 bases, with 11 bases left between them. The germline V gene encodes CDR1 MNHEY and CDR2 SMNVEV (reference sequence). The CDR3 loop spans 16 amino acids. The CDR3: CASSLGTNFYNSPLHF. The CDR3 coding sequence is TGTGCCAGCAGTTTAGGGACAAACTTCTATAATTCACCCCTCCACTTT.

This chain joins TRBV11-2 and TRBJ2-7; no clear D gene. Trimming shortened V by 5 bases and J by 5 bases, and 10 bases separated the two germline ends. Germline V gene sequence: CDR1 SGHAT, CDR2 FQNNGV. This CDR3 is built from 12 residues. The CDR3 loop is CASSPSVHEQYF. CDR3 sequence (DNA): TGTGCCAGCAGCCCGTCGGTCCACGAGCAGTACTTC.

This rearrangement joins TRBV28 to TRBJ1-2, with 10 bases aligning to TRBD1. Germline V gene lookup returns CDR1 MDHEN and CDR2 SYDVKM. CDR3 length equals 15 residues. Trimming at V came to 5 bases and at J to 4 bases, leaving 7 bases not matched to a gene. Written as DNA, the CDR3 is TGTGCCAGCAGTCCCGCCGGGACAGGGGCCTATGGCTACACCTTC. Protein: CASSPAGTGAYGYTF.

The J gene is TRBJ2-7, the V gene TRBV9; 9 bases are shared with TRBD2. V lost 0 bases, J lost 6 bases, and 7 bases stayed unmatched. Germline V gene lookup returns CDR1 SGDLS and CDR2 YYNGEE. CDR3 length: 15 amino acids. CDR3 amino acids: CASSVAASGTSEQYF. CDR3 nucleotide sequence: TGTGCCAGCAGCGTAGCGGCTAGCGGGACGAGCGAGCAGTACTTC.

The V call is TRBV5-4, the J call TRBJ2-3; 8 bases are a match to TRBD1. The germline V gene has CDR1 SGHNT and CDR2 YYREEE (reference sequence). Trimming removed 1 base from V and 7 bases from J; junction bases left unmatched: 17. CDR3 length: 18 residues. This chain's CDR3 is CASSLFRDRLAGKYTQYF. CDR3 in DNA: TGTGCCAGCAGCTTGTTTAGGGACAGGCTGGCGGGAAAATATACGCAGTATTTT.

The chain is built from TRBV28 and TRBJ2-3; TRBD1 is a possible D gene (5 bases). Trimming removed 2 bases at V and 6 bases at J, with 9 bases between. Germline values: CDR1 MDHEN, CDR2 SYDVKM. The CDR3 contains 13 residues. CDR3: CASSLPGADTQYF. The CDR3 bases are TGTGCCAGCAGTTTACCTGGGGCCGATACGCAGTATTTT.

In this sample, this clone turned up a few times. The rearrangement uses TRBV28 and TRBJ1-4; 10 bases align to TRBD1. The CDR3 consists of 15 residues. The J segment lost 6 bases and the V segment lost 6 bases, leaving 7 bases of the junction unmatched. Per the germline V gene, CDR1 is MDHEN and CDR2 is SYDVKM. In nucleotides, the CDR3 is TGTGCCAGCAGCCTTGCCGGGACAGGGGATGAAAAACTGTTTTTT. Protein product: CASSLAGTGDEKLFF.

V and J are TRBV7-3 and TRBJ2-2; 13 nucleotides agree with TRBD2. The V gene's germline CDR1 is SGHTA and CDR2 FQGTGA. The CDR3 covers 19 residues. V trimming: 7 bases; J trimming: 2 bases; junction bases outside the gene matches: 13. The CDR3 nucleotides are TGTGCCAGCAACATACCCTTGACTAGCGGGGGGCAAAACACCGGGGAGCTGTTTTTT. Translating gives CASNIPLTSGGQNTGELFF.

The chain carries TRBV7-2 and TRBJ2-7, with 12 bases matching TRBD2. CDR3 length: 16 residues. J gave up 0 bases and V 5 bases, and 5 bases lay outside the gene matches. The V gene's germline CDR1 is SGHTA and CDR2 FQGNSA. The CDR3 region is CASSTQTSGGSYEQYF. The CDR3 nucleotides are TGTGCCAGCAGCACTCAGACTAGCGGGGGCTCCTACGAGCAGTACTTC.

Here the CDR3 DNA reads TGTGCCAGTAGAACTGCTGGCGGTCCCTTCTACGAGCAGTACTTC. This sequence encodes CASRTAGGPFYEQYF. V and J are TRBV19 and TRBJ2-7, with D hard to call. Between the trimmed V and J ends, which lost 6 bases and 3 bases, there was a span of 18 bases. CDR3 size: 15 residues. Germline CDR1 reads LNHDA; CDR2 reads SQIVND (reference sequence).